The clone carrying this T cell receptor (beta chain) was seen only a few times. Assay: immunoSEQ multiplex PCR; the TCRdb copy retains only in-frame clones and omits some. The sample includes approximately 1.1 million clones, 70% to 80% of them seen just once. This specimen comes from a study of shared clonotypes between healthy human individuals. The CDR3 contains 13 residues. Germline V gives CDR1 GTSNPN, CDR2 SVGIG (reference sequence). The germline V and J ends were trimmed by 2 bases and 9 bases, with 14 bases remaining between them. The clonotype was recovered from a man younger than 30 in good health. Some clones in this sample may be carry-over from other donors' samples. Sample: memory CD4+ T cells from PBMCs. This sample's subset: CD45RA-negative fraction. The chain links TRBV30 to TRBJ2-1; no firm D call. CDR3 sequence (DNA): TGTGCCTGGAGTCCTAATGGGGTAGGTGAGCAGTTCTTC. Translation gives CAWSPNGVGEQFF.